The rows below give T cell receptor beta chains drawn from one sample of a study of T cell repertoires in cytomegalovirus infection. These receptors are not linked to any known antigen. TCRdb recomputed calls from the reads with MiXCR, one row per CDR3 protein. Among around 500,000 distinct CDR3 sequences listed, more than 40% were seen once. The sequences come from cultured PBMCs, collected from culture after CMV antigen stimulation. The receptors originated from a human donor in good health (CMV status not recorded). Some clones in this sample may be carry-over from other donors' samples. Both conserved end residues are part of each CDR3. D genes are given only for firm matches. Size is omitted from some rows. Given values are once, few, many or a class for expanded clones.

TRBD1	TRBV6-6	-	TRBJ2-3	13	CASSDRGSDTQYF	TGTGCCAGCAGCGACAGGGGGTCAGATACGCAGTATTTT
TRBD2	TRBV28	-	TRBJ2-2	15	CASNGGGEGTGELFF	TGTGCCAGCAACGGGGGGGGTGAGGGGACCGGGGAGCTGTTTTTT
-	TRBV4-1	-	TRBJ2-1	17	CASSQDTVSSSYNEQFF	TGCGCCAGCAGCCAAGACACCGTTTCTAGCTCCTACAATGAGCAGTTCTTC
TRBD2	TRBV7-2	few	TRBJ2-1	17	CASSYLSGGVINNEQFF	TGTGCCAGCAGCTATCTTAGCGGGGGGGTCATTAACAATGAGCAGTTCTTC
-	TRBV7-2	few	TRBJ2-7	14	CASTSGGGGNEQYF	TGTGCCAGCACTAGCGGAGGGGGAGGGAACGAGCAGTACTTC
-	TRBV7-9	-	TRBJ1-4	16	CASSPRGAATNEKLFF	TGTGCCAGCAGCCCACGGGGGGCAGCAACTAATGAAAAACTGTTTTTT
-	TRBV6-1	few	TRBJ2-2	12	CASSGYTGELFF	TGTGCCAGCAGTGGGTACACCGGGGAGCTGTTTTTT
TRBD2	TRBV12-5	-	TRBJ2-1	14	CASGLSGGHNEQFF	TGTGCTAGTGGTCTTAGCGGGGGCCACAATGAGCAGTTCTTC
-	TRBV19	-	TRBJ2-1	15	CASSISGVYYNEQFF	TGTGCCAGTAGTATTTCGGGGGTCTACTACAATGAGCAGTTCTTC
TRBD1	TRBV6-1	few	TRBJ1-1	17	CASSLISTGPPNTEAFF	TGTGCCAGCAGTCTTATCTCGACAGGGCCGCCGAACACTGAAGCTTTCTTT
TRBD1	TRBV7-8	-	TRBJ1-4	17	CASSLEIWGQLGEKLFF	TGTGCCAGCAGCTTGGAGATATGGGGACAGCTGGGGGAAAAACTGTTTTTT
TRBD1	TRBV19	few	TRBJ1-1	15	CASGTGGIMNTEAFF	TGTGCCAGCGGGACAGGGGGTATCATGAACACTGAAGCTTTCTTT
-	TRBV7-2	-	TRBJ1-2	14	CASSPGGLLSGYTF	TGTGCCAGCAGCCCCGGGGGGTTATTAAGCGGCTACACCTTC
-	TRBV4-1	-	TRBJ1-1	18	CASSQDPGRIEPNTEAFF	TGCGCCAGCAGCCAAGATCCCGGGAGGATAGAGCCAAACACTGAAGCTTTCTTT
-	TRBV12-3/TRBV12-4	-	TRBJ1-3	16	CASSSMDAGPGNTIYF	TGTGCCAGCAGTTCCATGGACGCAGGACCTGGAAACACCATATATTTT
-	TRBV20-1	-	TRBJ1-1	14	CSATRDPIGTEAFF	TGCAGTGCTACCCGAGACCCAATAGGCACTGAAGCTTTCTTT
TRBD2	TRBV28	few	TRBJ2-4	14	CASTPSRRGVDHCF	TGTGCCAGCACACCCTCCCGGCGGGGGGTCGATCATTGCTTC
-	TRBV4-3	-	TRBJ2-1	13	CASSLFRGYEQFF	TGCGCCAGCAGCCTCTTTAGGGGCTATGAGCAGTTCTTC
-	TRBV5-4	once	TRBJ2-1	15	CASSSNKQGAVEQFF	TGTGCCAGCAGCTCTAATAAACAGGGCGCCGTAGAGCAGTTCTTC
-	TRBV5-3	-	TRBJ2-3	16	CASSLCSRARCDTQYF	TGTGCCAGCAGCTTGTGTAGTAGGGCCCGATGCGATACGCAGTATTTT
-	TRBV25-1	few	TRBJ1-2	14	CASSEGGRNYGYTF	TGTGCCAGCAGTGAAGGAGGTCGAAACTATGGCTACACCTTC
TRBD1	TRBV6-1	-	TRBJ1-5	14	CASLGDSLNQPQHF	TGTGCCAGCTTGGGGGACAGTCTCAATCAGCCCCAGCATTTT
-	TRBV20-1	-	TRBJ1-4	12	CRIQGTNEKLFF	TGCAGGATCCAGGGGACTAATGAAAAACTGTTTTTT
-	TRBV7-6	-	TRBJ2-2	13	CVSSHENTGELFF	TGTGTCAGTTCCCACGAAAACACCGGGGAGCTGTTTTTT
-	TRBV6-6	-	TRBJ2-7	15	CASSYFGGGFDEQYF	TGTGCCAGCAGTTATTTTGGCGGTGGGTTCGACGAGCAGTACTTC
-	TRBV6-5	few	TRBJ2-2	14	CASSYRLVSGELFF	TGTGCCAGCAGTTACCGACTTGTCTCCGGGGAGCTGTTTTTT
-	TRBV12-3/TRBV12-4	-	TRBJ2-5	12	CASSSALETQYF	TGTGCCAGCAGTTCAGCGTTAGAGACCCAGTACTTC
TRBD1	TRBV4-1	-	TRBJ1-5	14	CASSHEQGNRPQHF	TGCGCCAGCAGCCACGAACAGGGGAACCGGCCCCAGCATTTT
TRBD1	TRBV7-8	few	TRBJ1-3	16	CASSLARTGYGNTIYF	TGTGCCAGCAGCTTAGCAAGGACAGGGTACGGAAACACCATATATTTT
-	TRBV7-2	many	TRBJ2-5	18	CASSFRRRNLKIQETQYF	TGTGCCAGCAGCTTCCGGCGGCGCAACCTCAAAATACAAGAGACCCAGTACTTC
-	TRBV12-3/TRBV12-4	few	TRBJ2-3	15	CASSKKHPRTDTQYF	TGTGCCAGCAGTAAGAAACATCCCCGCACAGATACGCAGTATTTT
-	TRBV6-6	-	TRBJ1-1	15	CASSYEGRGSDEAFF	TGTGCCAGCAGTTACGAGGGCAGGGGAAGCGATGAAGCTTTCTTT
-	TRBV6-2/TRBV6-3	few	TRBJ1-6	12	CASSELDSPLHF	TGTGCCAGCAGTGAGCTCGATTCACCCCTCCACTTT
-	TRBV7-2	many	TRBJ1-1	14	CASSSGQMNTEAFF	TGTGCCAGCAGCTCTGGACAGATGAACACTGAAGCTTTCTTT
TRBD2	TRBV7-2	few	TRBJ2-3	16	CASSLNSGGPRDTQYF	TGTGCCAGCAGCTTAAATTCGGGGGGGCCCAGAGATACGCAGTATTTT
-	TRBV12-3/TRBV12-4	few	TRBJ1-2	11	CASSGAIGYTF	TGTGCCAGCTCAGGGGCCATTGGCTACACCTTC
TRBD2	TRBV5-1	-	TRBJ2-2	15	CASSLLAGVPGELFF	TGCGCCAGCAGTTTACTAGCGGGAGTTCCCGGGGAGCTGTTTTTT
TRBD2	TRBV7-2	few	TRBJ2-7	14	CASSFRLAGDEQYF	TGTGCCAGCAGCTTTAGACTAGCGGGGGATGAGCAGTACTTC
TRBD1	TRBV2	-	TRBJ2-1	15	CASSERDRVINEQFF	TGTGCCAGCAGTGAGAGGGACAGGGTAATCAATGAGCAGTTCTTC
TRBD2	TRBV28	few	TRBJ2-5	14	CASSRGVLQETQYF	TGTGCCAGCAGTCGGGGGGTGCTCCAAGAGACCCAGTACTTC
-	TRBV20-1	-	TRBJ2-7	14	CSAYTPGPSHEQYF	TGCAGTGCTTACACGCCGGGACCGTCCCACGAGCAGTACTTC
TRBD1	TRBV18	-	TRBJ1-2	14	CASSPTGGADGYTF	TGTGCCAGCTCACCCACAGGGGGCGCGGATGGCTACACCTTC
TRBD1	TRBV7-8	few	TRBJ2-5	15	CASSLERGHGETQYF	TGTGCCAGCAGCTTGGAGAGGGGGCATGGGGAGACCCAGTACTTC
-	TRBV3-1	-	TRBJ2-3	14	CASSPSRSADTQYF	TGTGCCAGCAGCCCCAGCCGTTCCGCAGATACGCAGTATTTT
-	TRBV7-2	few	TRBJ2-4	13	CASRAAGLGIQYF	TGTGCCAGCAGGGCGGCAGGGCTGGGCATTCAGTACTTC
-	TRBV12-3/TRBV12-4	many	TRBJ2-7	12	CASSFSAGGLYF	TGTGCCAGCAGTTTTTCGGCAGGCGGTCTGTACTTC
TRBD2	TRBV7-2	-	TRBJ2-5	14	CASTPGGGGETQYF	TGTGCCAGCACCCCGGGGGGGGGGGGAGAGACCCAGTACTTC
-	TRBV20-1	-	TRBJ2-3	13	CSSLGGAGDTQYF	TGCAGTTCCCTGGGAGGAGCAGGAGATACGCAGTATTTT
-	TRBV4-1	-	TRBJ1-4	15	CASSQPFRTNEKLFF	TGCGCCAGCAGCCAGCCTTTCCGAACTAATGAAAAACTGTTTTTT
-	TRBV6-8	-	TRBJ2-2	12	CASSGRPGELFF	TGTGCCAGCAGCGGGCGACCCGGGGAGCTGTTTTTT
-	TRBV24-1	-	TRBJ2-2	16	CATSDSPGSTTGELFF	TGTGCCACCAGTGATTCCCCGGGGTCTACCACCGGGGAGCTGTTTTTT
-	TRBV7-2	-	TRBJ2-2	15	CASSTNSWGTGELFF	TGTGCCAGCAGCACCAATAGCTGGGGCACCGGGGAGCTGTTTTTT
-	TRBV28	few	TRBJ2-7	17	CASSFNSRTASSYEQYF	TGTGCCAGCAGTTTTAATTCGAGGACGGCGAGCTCCTACGAGCAGTACTTC
TRBD2	TRBV7-8	few	TRBJ2-1	15	CASSLTSGRAREQFF	TGTGCCAGCAGCCTAACTAGCGGGAGGGCCCGGGAGCAGTTCTTC